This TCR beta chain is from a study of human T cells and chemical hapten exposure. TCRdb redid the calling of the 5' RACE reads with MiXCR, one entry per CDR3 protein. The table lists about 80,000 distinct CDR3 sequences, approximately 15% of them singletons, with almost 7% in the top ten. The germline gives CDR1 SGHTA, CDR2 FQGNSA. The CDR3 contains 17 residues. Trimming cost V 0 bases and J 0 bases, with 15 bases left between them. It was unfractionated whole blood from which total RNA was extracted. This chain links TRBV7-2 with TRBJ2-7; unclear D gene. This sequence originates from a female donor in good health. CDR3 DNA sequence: TGTGCCAGCAGCTTAGCTTACTCGGCACTTAGCTCCTACGAGCAGTACTTC. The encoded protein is CASSLAYSALSSYEQYF.